This entry is about one T cell receptor (beta chain). This sample stems from a study of blood T cell repertoires in COVID-19. Generated by immunoSEQ multiplex PCR, the TCRdb table keeps only in-frame clones and is missing some. The data show 70,000 to 85,000 clones, around 90% seen once. Sequenced: peripheral blood. This sequence was found in a human donor in a cohort sampled during active COVID-19.

The CDR3 DNA reads as TGTGCCAGCAGTCCAGACAGGGTGCGTGGCTACACCTTC. It encodes CASSPDRVRGYTF. The chain links TRBV28 to TRBJ1-2; 7 bases match TRBD1. The V gene end was trimmed by 5 bases and the J gene end by 7 bases; junction bases not matched to a gene: 7. Germline V gives CDR1 MDHEN, CDR2 SYDVKM. The CDR3 totals 13 residues.